This T cell receptor beta chain was sequenced in a study of shared clonotypes between healthy human individuals (TCRdb year 2020). Regarding the study in general: Three men and a couple of women, aged 18 to 49 years, made up the cohort. For each donor, CD4 naive and CD4 memory were each run on three plates, CD8 naive on two plates, and CD8 memory on one plate. The study deeply sequenced blood TCR repertoires of five healthy adults to estimate repertoire size and the extent of clonotype sharing between individuals. Libraries were prepared and TCR repertoires were sequenced by different laboratories using diverse techniques, in order to increase sequencing depth and limit assay-specific biases. Between about 0.85 and 9.5 billion PBMCs per donor were obtained by leukapheresis.

Notes on this clone: The target of this receptor is not known. No quality values exist for individual bases; no much larger clone is one base distant. The same CDR3 is also encoded by other DNA sequences in this sample.

The donors were healthy, HIV-negative adults who had no recently reported acute infections or vaccinations. All donors were Caucasian adults living in Nashville, Tennessee, USA. CD4+ T cells were enriched by magnetic negative selection, after which naive cells were positively selected on CD45RA and the negative fraction was taken as the memory subset. Blood was obtained by leukapheresis, after which PBMCs were separated by Ficoll-Histopaque density gradient centrifugation and cryopreserved in liquid nitrogen vapor phase. Analytical flow cytometry was used to check the purity and quantity of each magnetically sorted T cell population. From each sorted fraction, genomic DNA was isolated and quantified by UV absorbance on a Nanodrop 2000c. Germline trimming amounts to 6 bases on V and 2 bases on J, with 4 as the count of junction bases outside the gene matches. The CDR3 runs 14 residues from the cysteine to the phenylalanine. The kept DNA is CDR3 alone, 42 bases in frame from the first base. Sequences MGHRA (CDR1) and YSYEKL (CDR2) are obtained from the germline V gene.

Study-wide conclusions, independent of this receptor: Incomplete sequencing was indicated by rarefaction of sorted-subset datasets, despite the large sequencing depth. Higher generation probabilities were observed for clonotypes shared by all four sorted-subset donors than for non-shared clonotypes. Sampling was limited to blood, and TCR repertoires in tissue likely differ from TCR repertoires in blood. Because the study included only a small number of donors, the genetic and exposure-history diversity represented was limited. Pairwise subsampling indicated that sequencing depth was expected to affect the degree of clonotype sharing among donors. Estimated clonotype richness was generally larger for naive than for memory subsets. Sharing across four donors was observed for around 5% of naive CD4, over 3% of naive CD8, about 2.3% of memory CD4, and approximately 0.41% of memory CD8 clonotypes.

TCR CDR3 regions were amplified from genomic DNA by multiplex PCR using the deep immunoSEQ assay. Extracted genomic DNA from each cell subset was distributed evenly across all wells of several immunoSEQ 96-well plates, and each plate was treated as a replicate. Each replicate PCR for sorted subsets received roughly 200 ng genomic DNA, equal to roughly 30,000 T cell genomes. Purified libraries were quantified with a Qubit 3.0 fluorometer, sized on a Bioanalyzer 2100, and re-quantified with the KAPA Library Quantification kit. A separate single-read 150-cycle Illumina NextSeq 550 flow cell was used to sequence each immunoSEQ 96-well plate. Per the authors' processing: Because only junctional sequences without quality scores were contained in the immunoSEQ output, filtering matching that applied to full-length reads could not be performed. To assign V/J genes and CDR3, sequences were annotated against IMGT germline references using PyIR, a Python wrapper for IgBLAST v1.9. Reads were removed for weak V/J assignments (E-value above 1e-6), missing CDR3, stop codons, out-of-frame junctions, or ambiguous translated residues. A V3J clonotype was defined by an identical inferred V gene, J gene, and CDR3 amino acid sequence. Percentage overlap between repertoires was computed as shared unique clonotypes divided by the size of the smaller repertoire. Repertoire richness was assessed with RTK rarefaction, the Chao1 estimator, and Recon v2.1 estimates of unobserved clonotypes. OLGA was used to compute generation probabilities for all TCRbeta clonotypes that the gDNA method yielded from a few donors. Held by TCRdb, this immuneACCESS table contains in-frame sequences only and omits some clones. Under half of the omission traces to an unresolved V gene where checked; the cause of the rest is unknown. V and J calls and clone size are those listed in that table; D and trimming were worked out from the DNA. The sample has 2 million or so clones on record, about 95% of them singletons. Clones ranked in the top ten supply 0.13% of the sample.

The rearrangement combines TRBV4-1 with TRBJ1-5, with 7 bases matching TRBD1. The sample taken for sequencing was naive CD4+ T cells sorted from blood. The cell subset or site label, as the study defines it: CD45RA+ positively selected. The sequence derives from a man between 18 and 29 years old in good health. The CDR3 sequence is CASSPGTGNQPQHF. The DNA reads TGCGCCAGCAGTCCCGGGACAGGCAATCAGCCCCAGCATTTT.